The clone carrying this T cell receptor beta chain showed up many times. TCRdb reanalysed the 5' RACE reads using MiXCR and keeps one entry per CDR3 protein. The table records about 890,000 distinct CDR3 sequences, approximately 13% of them present only once. The source of the sample is a study of identical twins. These records were also assigned to another study, of yellow fever vaccine responses in identical twins.

This clonotype was obtained from a woman aged 18-30 years in good health. The sample consisted of PBMCs.

The CDR3 DNA is TGCGCCAGCAGCTTGGGACAGGAAGAGACCCAGTACTTC. Encoded protein: CASSLGQEETQYF. The chain recombines TRBV5-1 with TRBJ2-5; weak D call: TRBD1 (6 bases). From germline, CDR1 is SGHRS and CDR2 YFSETQ. There are 13 residues in the CDR3. V lost 0 bases and J lost 3, with 6 bases in between.